One sample yielded the 32 T cell receptor beta chains listed below, sequenced in a study of a mutant IDH1 vaccine in newly diagnosed glioma. These receptors are not linked to any known antigen. The time point denotes: week 35, safety follow-up. What each vaccine dose contained was 300 ug of mutant IDH1 20-mer peptide, accompanied by topical imiquimod. Assay: immunoSEQ multiplex PCR; the TCRdb copy retains only in-frame clones and omits some. The sample shows over 45,000 clones, about 92% of them seen only once. Sequenced material: PBMCs, taken from a glioma patient whose treatment included an IDH1 peptide vaccine. The receptor source for this set is a man in his fifties or sixties with glioma.

V is TRBV27 and J is TRBJ2-1; D ambiguous. Germline-derived CDR1 and CDR2 are MNHEY and SMNVEV (reference sequence). V was trimmed by 5 bases and J by 4 bases, leaving 9 bases between them. The length of the CDR3 is 13 residues. CDR3 residues: CASSPHNYNEQFF. Here the CDR3 DNA reads TGTGCCAGCAGTCCACACAATTACAATGAGCAGTTCTTC.

The gene calls are TRBV7-2 and TRBJ2-5; D call uncertain. V lost 0 bases and J 5 bases, leaving 10 bases between the germline ends. The CDR3 runs to 14 residues. The germline V gene has CDR1 SGHTA and CDR2 FQGNSA. Written as DNA, the CDR3 is TGTGCCAGCAGCTTAGCTGGTAGGAGCGAGACCCAGTACTTC. Its protein is CASSLAGRSETQYF.

This clone has more than one count but fewer than ten. The J gene is TRBJ2-7, the V gene TRBV19; TRBD1 matches at 9 bases. The CDR3 covers 11 residues. J lost 7 bases, V lost 8 bases, and 3 bases had no gene match. Germline CDR1 is LNHDA and CDR2 is SQIVND (reference sequence). DNA for the CDR3: TGTGCCAGTGGGGACAGGGAGGAGCAGTACTTC. It specifies CASGDREEQYF.

This clone has a single count. The V call is TRBV5-1, the J call TRBJ2-3, with 14 bases aligning to TRBD2. Germline CDR1 reads SGHRS; CDR2 reads YFSETQ. CDR3 length: 18 amino acids. V was clipped by 3 bases and J by 4 bases; unmatched bases: 10. The CDR3 sequence is CASSWGGLAGGRADTQYF. CDR3 bases: TGCGCCAGCAGCTGGGGAGGACTAGCGGGAGGCAGGGCAGATACGCAGTATTTT.

Written as DNA, the CDR3 is TGCAGCGGGACTAGCTCTTCACCAGAGACCCAGTACTTC. This codes for CSGTSSSPETQYF. This chain uses TRBV29-1 with TRBJ2-5; 8 nucleotides line up with TRBD2. Germline CDR1 and CDR2: SQVTM and ANQGSEA. The trim removed 7 bases at V and 4 bases at J, leaving 8 bases unmatched. The CDR3 sequence is 13 residues long.

V gene TRBV30 combines with J gene TRBJ1-2; D perhaps matches TRBD1 (5 bases). The germline V gene encodes CDR1 GTSNPN and CDR2 SVGIG (reference sequence). The CDR3 runs 13 residues. Trimming shortened V by 0 bases and J by 4 bases, and 9 bases separated the two germline ends. CDR3: CAWSVSGGYGYTF. CDR3 in DNA: TGTGCCTGGAGTGTAAGTGGGGGCTATGGCTACACCTTC.

The chain has TRBV5-1 and TRBJ2-1, with no clear D. The germline V and J ends were trimmed by 3 bases and 10 bases, with 8 bases remaining between them. The CDR3 sequence is 11 residues long. Germline V gene lookup returns CDR1 SGHRS and CDR2 YFSETQ. This chain's CDR3 is CASSSFLEQFF. CDR3 sequence (DNA): TGCGCCAGCAGCTCGTTTTTGGAGCAGTTCTTC. The full variable domain, rest sourced from reference TRBV5-1 and TRBJ2-1, is KAGVTQTPRYLIKTRGQQVTLSCSPISGHRSVSWYQQTPGQGLQFLFEYFSETQRNKGNFPGRFSGRQFSNSRSEMNVSTLELGDSALYLCASSSFLEQFFGPGTRLTVL.

The V call is TRBV27, the J call TRBJ1-6; the match to TRBD1 covers 8 bases. Germline assignment: CDR1 MNHEY and CDR2 SMNVEV (reference sequence). The V gene end was trimmed by 6 bases and the J gene end by 7 bases; junction bases not matched to a gene: 8. The CDR3 covers 15 residues. CDR3 nucleotide sequence: TGTGCCAGCAGCAATGGACAGGGTTTAAATTCACCCCTCCACTTT. It codes for CASSNGQGLNSPLHF.

The chain links TRBV19 to TRBJ1-2; D unresolved. CDR3 length: 11 amino acids. V lost 9 bases and J lost 0, with 5 bases in between. Germline CDR1 and CDR2: LNHDA and SQIVND (reference sequence). This CDR3 is CASEANYGYTF. The CDR3 DNA reads as TGTGCCAGCGAAGCTAACTATGGCTACACCTTC.

The chain combines TRBV19 with TRBJ2-7, with a weak D call TRBD2 (5 bases). V was cut by 6 bases and J by 6 bases, with 15 bases left in between. From germline, CDR1 is LNHDA and CDR2 SQIVND (reference sequence). This CDR3 has 13 amino acids. As DNA, the CDR3 is TGTGCCAGTAGGGAACTAGAGGGCGCCGAGCAGTACTTC. Protein: CASRELEGAEQYF.

The chain links TRBV5-4 to TRBJ2-7; 9 nucleotides match TRBD2. CDR3 length: 14 amino acids. V gave up 3 bases and J gave up 4 bases; unmatched junction bases: 5. The germline gives CDR1 SGHNT, CDR2 YYREEE (reference sequence). CDR3 amino acids: CASSWGGGAYEQYF. CDR3 DNA sequence: TGTGCCAGCAGCTGGGGCGGGGGGGCGTACGAGCAGTACTTC.

The genes are TRBV18 and TRBJ1-5; 8 bases align to TRBD1. V dropped 1 base and J dropped 0; count of bases not matched to a gene: 8. CDR3 length: 18 residues. Germline V lookup: CDR1 KGHSH, CDR2 LQKENI. CDR3 sequence (DNA): TGTGCCAGCTCACCACAACAGGGGGGACCCTATAGCAATCAGCCCCAGCATTTT. Its protein product is CASSPQQGGPYSNQPQHF.

As to this clone: The junction shows a germline mismatch at one end, possibly a read error. The gene calls are TRBV7-7 and TRBJ2-1; 14 nucleotides line up with TRBD2. CDR3 length: 15 residues. Germline assignment: CDR1 SSHAT and CDR2 FNYEAQ (reference sequence). The CDR3 is CASSLGTSGSSEQFF. Here the CDR3 DNA reads TGTGCTAGCAGCCTTGGGACTAGCGGGAGTAGTGAGCAGTTCTTC.

The chain uses TRBV6-5 and TRBJ1-1, with TRBD1 as a possible D gene (5 bases). V was clipped by 6 bases and J by 0 bases, with 8 bases between them. Germline V gives CDR1 MNHEY, CDR2 SVGAGI. The CDR3 spans 13 residues. CDR3 region: CASSRVLNTEAFF. CDR3 bases: TGTGCCAGCAGCAGGGTTTTGAACACTGAAGCTTTCTTT.

V and J are TRBV7-9 and TRBJ2-5; TRBD1 is a possible D gene (5 bases). This CDR3 contains 15 residues. Germline loops: CDR1 SEHNR, CDR2 FQNEAQ (reference sequence). V was cut by 3 bases and J by 1 base, with 12 bases left in between. The CDR3 coding sequence is TGTGCCAGCAGCTTCTCAGGGTTGGGCCAAGAGACCCAGTACTTC. This encodes CASSFSGLGQETQYF.

This clone was found a few times. The CDR3 is CASRQHTGAGTEAFF. CDR3 bases: TGCGCCAGCAGACAGCATACAGGGGCCGGGACTGAAGCTTTCTTT. The chain is built from TRBV10-2 and TRBJ1-1; TRBD1 aligns across 7 bases. Germline CDR1 reads WSHSY; CDR2 reads SAAADI. The CDR3 consists of 15 residues. The V gene end was trimmed by 6 bases and the J gene end by 5 bases; junction bases not matched to a gene: 12.

The V and J genes are TRBV27 and TRBJ1-5; 8 positions agree with TRBD1. This CDR3 is 15 amino acids long. V dropped 6 bases and J dropped 4; count of bases not matched to a gene: 8. Per germline, CDR1 MNHEY and CDR2 SMNVEV (reference sequence). CDR3 coding DNA: TGTGCCAGCAGCGCCGGGACAGGAGGTAATCAGCCCCAGCATTTT. Amino acids: CASSAGTGGNQPQHF.

This chain links TRBV5-8 with TRBJ2-7, with 7 bases fitting TRBD2. V dropped 2 bases and J dropped 2; count of bases not matched to a gene: 13. The CDR3 runs 17 residues. CDR1 and CDR2 (germline): SGHTS, YDEGEE. This chain's CDR3 is CASSLAAMVAGPYEQYF. The CDR3 nucleotides read TGTGCCAGCAGCTTAGCGGCGATGGTAGCGGGCCCCTACGAGCAGTACTTC.

This clone has only one observation. CDR3 sequence reads: CSAPGYGELFF. The CDR3 DNA reads as TGCAGTGCTCCGGGGTACGGGGAGCTGTTTTTT. The gene calls are TRBV20-1 and TRBJ2-2, with D maybe TRBD2 (5 bases). This CDR3 is 11 amino acids long. The germline V and J ends were trimmed by 5 bases and 7 bases, with 8 bases remaining between them. Looked up from germline, CDR1 is DFQATT and CDR2 is SNEGSKA (reference sequence).

The V call is TRBV4-1, the J call TRBJ1-2, with unresolved D. Trimming took 6 bases from V and 2 from J, leaving 19 bases between them. The CDR3 extends over 16 amino acids. Germline V gene lookup returns CDR1 MGHRA and CDR2 YSYEKL. The DNA for the CDR3 is TGCGCCAGCAGTTTCACACTGACCGCCCCAAACTATGGCTACACCTTC. It specifies CASSFTLTAPNYGYTF.

V is TRBV9 and J is TRBJ2-5, with D possibly being TRBD2 (8 bases). V dropped 4 bases and J dropped 5 bases, with 18 bases sitting between them. This CDR3 contains 15 residues. Germline V gene sequence: CDR1 SGDLS, CDR2 YYNGEE. The CDR3 region is CASSIRQGLGETQYF. The CDR3 nucleotides are TGTGCCAGCAGCATTCGACAGGGACTAGGGGAGACCCAGTACTTC.

The chain combines TRBV19 with TRBJ2-7; TRBD1 might be the D (6 bases). Trimming stripped 8 bases from V and 2 bases from J, with 10 bases between. This CDR3 comprises 12 residues. Germline assignment: CDR1 LNHDA and CDR2 SQIVND (reference sequence). CDR3 residues: CASQNRAYEQYF. Written as DNA, the CDR3 is TGTGCCAGTCAAAACAGGGCCTACGAGCAGTACTTC. Full variable domain (outside the CDR3, taken from reference TRBV19 and TRBJ2-7): DGGITQSPKYLFRKEGQNVTLSCEQNLNHDAMYWYRQDPGQGLRLIYYSQIVNDFQKGDIAEGYSVSREKKESFPLTVTSAQKNPTAFYLCASQNRAYEQYFGPGTRLTVT.

The chain couples TRBV5-1 to TRBJ1-1; a possible D gene is TRBD1 (5 bases). This CDR3 is built from 15 residues. Per germline, CDR1 SGHRS and CDR2 YFSETQ. Trimming took off 0 bases at V and 0 bases at J, with 9 bases between the two ends. The CDR3 here is CASSLAAGVNTEAFF. The CDR3 DNA reads as TGCGCCAGCAGCTTGGCCGCGGGGGTGAACACTGAAGCTTTCTTT.

CDR3 bases: TGTGCCAGCAGCCCTCCGGGACAGGGATCTGAAGCTTTCTTT. It translates to CASSPPGQGSEAFF. The chain combines TRBV7-9 with TRBJ1-1; 9 nucleotides match TRBD1. Per the germline V gene, CDR1 is SEHNR and CDR2 is FQNEAQ (reference sequence). The junction had 7 bases not matched to a gene; V was cut back by 5 bases and J by 6 bases. CDR3 length: 14 residues.

The chain couples TRBV9 to TRBJ1-5; D unclear. V gave up 3 bases and J gave up 4 bases, with 11 bases separating them. This CDR3 is built from 14 residues. CDR1 is SGDLS and CDR2 is YYNGEE in the germline V gene. CDR3 loop: CASSADLRNQPQHF. The CDR3, as DNA: TGTGCCAGCAGCGCGGACCTTCGGAATCAGCCCCAGCATTTT.

The V and J genes are TRBV11-1 and TRBJ2-5; D not certain. The germline V gene encodes CDR1 SGHAT and CDR2 FQDESV (reference sequence). The CDR3 runs 16 residues. V shed 1 base and J shed 2 bases, with 14 bases lying between them. The CDR3 DNA follows: TGTGCCAGCAGCTTAGAACAGACCACGGTTCAAGAGACCCAGTACTTC. Translated: CASSLEQTTVQETQYF.

The CDR3 region is CASSSTRWERNQPQHF. The CDR3 DNA sequence: TGTGCCAGCAGCTCTACCCGGTGGGAGCGGAATCAGCCCCAGCATTTT. The chain couples TRBV7-8 to TRBJ1-5; unclear D gene. Germline V lookup: CDR1 SGHVS, CDR2 FQNEAQ. Trimming took 4 bases from V and 4 from J, leaving 17 bases between them. The CDR3 has 16 amino acids.

Sample share makes this clone medium-sized. This chain uses TRBV5-4 with TRBJ1-2; 10 bases line up with TRBD1. The CDR3 runs to 15 residues. CDR1 and CDR2 from the germline V gene are SGHNT and YYREEE (reference sequence). V trimming: 4 bases; J trimming: 4 bases; junction bases outside the gene matches: 7. CDR3 in DNA: TGTGCCAGCAGCCCCAGACAGGGGGCCGGCTATGGCTACACCTTC. Encoded protein: CASSPRQGAGYGYTF.

This clone was counted once. The V call is TRBV28, the J call TRBJ1-2; TRBD1 aligns across 9 bases. J was trimmed by 6 bases and V by 3 bases; bases with no gene match: 5. Looked up from germline, CDR1 is MDHEN and CDR2 is SYDVKM. This CDR3 is 14 amino acids long. As DNA, the CDR3 is TGTGCCAGCAGTTTTCCCGGGACAGGGCATGGCTACACCTTC. Translation: CASSFPGTGHGYTF.

On this clone: The same CDR3 is also encoded by other DNA sequences in this sample. V is TRBV28 and J is TRBJ1-1, with 9 bases fitting TRBD1. Losses at the gene ends were 6 bases for V and 4 bases for J; bases not matched to a gene: 6. The CDR3 totals 14 residues. Germline loops: CDR1 MDHEN, CDR2 SYDVKM. CDR3 sequence: CASRATTGGTEAFF. DNA for the CDR3: TGTGCCAGCAGAGCCACGACAGGGGGCACTGAAGCTTTCTTT.

The chain recombines TRBV7-3 with TRBJ1-1; D gene uncertain. Trimming cost V 10 bases and J 0 bases, with 12 bases left between them. Germline V gene data show CDR1 as SGHTA and CDR2 as FQGTGA. There are 13 residues in the CDR3. DNA for the CDR3: TGTGCCACCGCGGACGCTATGAACACTGAAGCTTTCTTT. This codes for CATADAMNTEAFF.

This sequence joins TRBV2 and TRBJ2-5; 8 bases align to TRBD2. Germline CDR1 is SNHLY and CDR2 is FYNNEI. CDR3 size: 16 residues. Losses at the gene ends were 6 bases for V and 3 bases for J; bases not matched to a gene: 12. In DNA, the CDR3 is TGTGCCAGCAGCGGAAGGACTAGCATCTTGGAAGAGACCCAGTACTTC. This translates into CASSGRTSILEETQYF.